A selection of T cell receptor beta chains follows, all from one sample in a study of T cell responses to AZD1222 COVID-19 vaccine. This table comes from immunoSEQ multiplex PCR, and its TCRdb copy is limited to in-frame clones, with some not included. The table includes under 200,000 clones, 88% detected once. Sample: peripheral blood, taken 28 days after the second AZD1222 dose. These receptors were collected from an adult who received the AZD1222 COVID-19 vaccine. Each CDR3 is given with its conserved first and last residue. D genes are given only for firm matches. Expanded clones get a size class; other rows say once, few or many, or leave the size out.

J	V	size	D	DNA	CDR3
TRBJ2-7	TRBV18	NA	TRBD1	TGTGCCAGCGCCAAAGGGACAGGCCTCTACGAGCAGTACTTC	CASAKGTGLYEQYF
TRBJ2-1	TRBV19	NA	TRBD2	TGTGCCAGTAGTTACAACAGCGGGAGTGTAGGCAATGAGCAGTTCTTC	CASSYNSGSVGNEQFF
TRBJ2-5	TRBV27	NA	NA	TGTGCCAGCAGAGGGGGGAGTACTCCTCGGGAGACCCAGTACTTC	CASRGGSTPRETQYF
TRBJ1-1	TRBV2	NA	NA	TGTGCCAGCAGGAGGGTCTTGAACACTGAAGCTTTCTTT	CASRRVLNTEAFF
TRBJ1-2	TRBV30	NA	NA	TGTGCCTGGAGTTTACGGAAGGACGGCTTAAACGGCTACACCTTC	CAWSLRKDGLNGYTF
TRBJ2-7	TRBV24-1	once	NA	TGTGCCATCGCATCGGACGGCTCCTACGAGCAGTACTTC	CAIASDGSYEQYF
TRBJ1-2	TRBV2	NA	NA	TGTGCCAGCAGTGAACGATGGAGTAACTATGGCTACACCTTC	CASSERWSNYGYTF
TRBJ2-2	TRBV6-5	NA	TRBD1	TGTGCCAGCAGGGGACAGATCAACACCGGGGAGCTGTTTTTT	CASRGQINTGELFF
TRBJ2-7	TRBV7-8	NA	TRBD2	TGTGCCAGCACCATCTTCACTAGCGGCACCTACGAGCAGTACTTC	CASTIFTSGTYEQYF
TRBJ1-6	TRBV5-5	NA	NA	TGTGCCAGCAGCCGTCAGGGAAACTCCTATAATTCACCCCTCCACTTT	CASSRQGNSYNSPLHF
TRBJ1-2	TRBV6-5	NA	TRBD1	TGTGCCAGCACCGCGGACAGGGTCTATGGCTACACCTTC	CASTADRVYGYTF
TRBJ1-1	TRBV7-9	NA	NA	TGTGCCAGCAGCTTCGTGGATGAAGCTTTCTTT	CASSFVDEAFF
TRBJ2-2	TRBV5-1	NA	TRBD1	TGCGCCAGCAGAATTGGACAGGGTTCGAACACCGGGGAGCTGTTTTTT	CASRIGQGSNTGELFF
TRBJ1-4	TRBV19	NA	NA	TGTGCCAGTACCCGGGGGCTTAATGAAAAACTGTTTTTT	CASTRGLNEKLFF
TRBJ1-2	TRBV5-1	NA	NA	TGCGCCAGCAGCCTCGGGACCGCCGACTATGGCTACACCTTC	CASSLGTADYGYTF
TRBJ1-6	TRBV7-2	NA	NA	TGTGCCAGCAGCATGGCGAGGAATTCACCCCTCCACTTT	CASSMARNSPLHF
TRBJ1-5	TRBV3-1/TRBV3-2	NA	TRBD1	TGTGCCAGCAGCCAAGGAGACAGGGGAGGCAATCAGCCCCAGCATTTT	CASSQGDRGGNQPQHF
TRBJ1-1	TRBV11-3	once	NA	TGTGCCAGCAGCATCTATGTTTCGCCAGGGGAAGCTTTCTTT	CASSIYVSPGEAFF
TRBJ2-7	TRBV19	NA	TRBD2	TGTGCCAGTAGTAGAGGACTAGCGGGAGGGTACTCCTACGAGCAGTACTTC	CASSRGLAGGYSYEQYF
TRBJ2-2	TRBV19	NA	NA	TGTGCCAGTAGTATTCGGGGGACGAACACCGGGGAGCTGTTTTTT	CASSIRGTNTGELFF
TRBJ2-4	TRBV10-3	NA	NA	TGTGCCATCAGTGGGGAGCGGAACATTCAGTACTTC	CAISGERNIQYF
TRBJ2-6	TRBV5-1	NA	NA	TGCGCCAGCAGCTTGTTGTCAATACACGGGAGCTCTGGGGCCAACGTCCTGACTTTC	CASSLLSIHGSSGANVLTF
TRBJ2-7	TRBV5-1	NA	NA	TGCGCCAGCAGCTTGGGATGGGACACAGGGAGCGAGCAGTACTTC	CASSLGWDTGSEQYF
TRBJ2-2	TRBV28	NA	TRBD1	TGTGCCAGCACCTCATGGGGGACAGGGGTCACCGGGGAGCTGTTTTTT	CASTSWGTGVTGELFF
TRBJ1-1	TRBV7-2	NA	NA	TGTGCCAGCAGCTTAGAGGTCGGTAAGGGGGGCCAGACTGAAGCTTTCTTT	CASSLEVGKGGQTEAFF
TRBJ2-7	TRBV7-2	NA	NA	TGTGCCAGCAGCTTCGCCAGACAGGATTCCTACGAGCAGTACTTC	CASSFARQDSYEQYF
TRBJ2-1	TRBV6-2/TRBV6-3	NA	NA	TGTGCCAGCAGCTCCGGACGGGTCAATGAGCAGTTCTTC	CASSSGRVNEQFF
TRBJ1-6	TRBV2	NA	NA	TGTGCCATACATGACCGGGAGTCACCCCTCCACTTT	CAIHDRESPLHF
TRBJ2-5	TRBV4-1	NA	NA	TGCGCCAGCAGCCAAAGAGAGGCTAAACAAGAGACCCAGTACTTC	CASSQREAKQETQYF
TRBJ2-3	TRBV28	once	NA	TGTGCCAGCAGTTTAAAACAGACCACAGATACGCAGTATTTT	CASSLKQTTDTQYF
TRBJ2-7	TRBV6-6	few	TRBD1	TGTGCCAGCAGTCCCGGGGGACAGGTAGGCAACGAGCAGTACTTC	CASSPGGQVGNEQYF
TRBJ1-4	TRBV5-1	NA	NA	TGCGCCAGCAGCCCGTTGGGACCCACAACTAATGAAAAACTGTTTTTT	CASSPLGPTTNEKLFF
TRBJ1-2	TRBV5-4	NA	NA	TGTGCCAGCAGCTTACAAGGAATCTATGGCTACACCTTC	CASSLQGIYGYTF
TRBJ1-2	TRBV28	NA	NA	TGTGCCAGCAGTTTAGGACAGATCTACACCTTC	CASSLGQIYTF
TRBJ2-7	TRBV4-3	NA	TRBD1	TGCGCCAGCAGAAGGGACAGGGGGGACTACGAGCAGTACTTC	CASRRDRGDYEQYF
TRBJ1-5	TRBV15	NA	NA	TGTGCCACCAGCAGAGACCGGGGGGAACACCAGCCCCAGCATTTT	CATSRDRGEHQPQHF
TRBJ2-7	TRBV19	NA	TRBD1	TGTGCCAGTAGCGCCGACAGGGGACCCTACGAGCAGTACTTC	CASSADRGPYEQYF
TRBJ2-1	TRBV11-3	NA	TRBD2	TGTGCCAGCAGCTTGAGGAGGACTAGCGGGCCCAATGAGCAGTTCTTC	CASSLRRTSGPNEQFF
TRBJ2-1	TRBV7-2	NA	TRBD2	TGTGCCAGCAGCCCCCGGACTAGCGGGAAAGATGAGCAGTTCTTC	CASSPRTSGKDEQFF
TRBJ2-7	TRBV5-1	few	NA	TGCGCCAGCAGCTTGGGTACTAGTCTCGAGCAGTACTTC	CASSLGTSLEQYF
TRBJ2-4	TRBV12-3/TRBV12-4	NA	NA	TGTGCCAGCAGTTTAGTTCTAGGAAACATTCAGTACTTC	CASSLVLGNIQYF
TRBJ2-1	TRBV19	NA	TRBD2	TGTGCCCGTTCAACTAGCGGACAAGGGGGCAATGAGCAGTTCTTC	CARSTSGQGGNEQFF
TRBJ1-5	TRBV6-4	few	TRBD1	TGTGCCAGCAGCCGCCGGGACAGGGGGAAAGATCAGCCCCAGCATTTT	CASSRRDRGKDQPQHF
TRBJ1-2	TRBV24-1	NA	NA	TGTGCCACCAGTGAACCAGGGACGACGAGTGGCTACACCTTC	CATSEPGTTSGYTF
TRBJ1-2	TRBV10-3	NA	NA	TGTGCCATCAGTGAGGAGGGTGGCTACACCTTC	CAISEEGGYTF
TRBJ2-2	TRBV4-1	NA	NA	TGCGCCAGCAGCCCGGGACAAACCACCGGGGAGCTGTTTTTT	CASSPGQTTGELFF
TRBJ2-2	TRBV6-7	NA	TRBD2	TGTGCCAGCAGTTACCCAGCGGGAGGGGACGCCGGGGAGCTGTTTTTT	CASSYPAGGDAGELFF
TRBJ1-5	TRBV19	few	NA	TGTGCCAGTAGTATTCGGCCCCAGCCCCAGCATTTT	CASSIRPQPQHF
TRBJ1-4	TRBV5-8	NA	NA	TGTGCCAGCAGCTTGGCGACGGTTGAAAAACTGTTTTTT	CASSLATVEKLFF
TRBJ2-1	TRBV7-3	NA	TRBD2	TGTGCCAGCAGCCCGTTAGCGGGAGGGCCATACAATGAGCAGTTCTTC	CASSPLAGGPYNEQFF
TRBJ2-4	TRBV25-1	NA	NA	TGTGCCAGCAAGGGGGCCAAAAACATTCAGTACTTC	CASKGAKNIQYF
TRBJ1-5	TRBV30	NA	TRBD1	TGTGCCTGGAGTCCCCGGGACAGGGGATATCAGCCCCAGCATTTT	CAWSPRDRGYQPQHF
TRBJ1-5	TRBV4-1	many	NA	TGCGCCAGCAGCTTGGCGGGCAATCAGCCCCAGCATTTT	CASSLAGNQPQHF
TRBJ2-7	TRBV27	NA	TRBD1	TGTGCCAGCAGTACCGGGACAGGGGCCCCGCTGCACGAGCAGTACTTC	CASSTGTGAPLHEQYF
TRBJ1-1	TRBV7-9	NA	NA	TGTGCCGGGGGAGGGGGAGTGAACACTGAAGCTTTCTTT	CAGGGGVNTEAFF